The present T cell receptor beta chain was sequenced within a study of OX40 agonist ivuxolimab in advanced cancers. Study information: People who had prior anti-PD-1, anti-PD-L1 or anti-CTLA-4 therapy could take part, and about 37% had some.

TCRdb keeps only in-frame clones here, not all; method: immunoSEQ multiplex PCR. Counted here are around 70,000 clones, roughly 90% occurring once; the ten biggest clones make up roughly 0.89%. From germline, CDR1 is SEHNR and CDR2 FQNEAQ (reference sequence). The CDR3 sequence is 14 residues long. Trimming took 1 base from V and 5 from J; bases not matched to a gene: 2. This clonotype originated in an adult with an advanced solid tumor such as melanoma, head and neck, liver or kidney cancer. The rearrangement joins TRBV7-9 to TRBJ2-7, with 10 bases fitting TRBD2. This specimen was CD4+ or CD8+ T cells sorted from blood, taken in a trial of the OX40 agonist ivuxolimab. CDR3 sequence reads: CASSLVLAGDEQYF. The CDR3 bases are TGTGCCAGCAGCTTAGTTCTAGCGGGAGACGAGCAGTACTTC.